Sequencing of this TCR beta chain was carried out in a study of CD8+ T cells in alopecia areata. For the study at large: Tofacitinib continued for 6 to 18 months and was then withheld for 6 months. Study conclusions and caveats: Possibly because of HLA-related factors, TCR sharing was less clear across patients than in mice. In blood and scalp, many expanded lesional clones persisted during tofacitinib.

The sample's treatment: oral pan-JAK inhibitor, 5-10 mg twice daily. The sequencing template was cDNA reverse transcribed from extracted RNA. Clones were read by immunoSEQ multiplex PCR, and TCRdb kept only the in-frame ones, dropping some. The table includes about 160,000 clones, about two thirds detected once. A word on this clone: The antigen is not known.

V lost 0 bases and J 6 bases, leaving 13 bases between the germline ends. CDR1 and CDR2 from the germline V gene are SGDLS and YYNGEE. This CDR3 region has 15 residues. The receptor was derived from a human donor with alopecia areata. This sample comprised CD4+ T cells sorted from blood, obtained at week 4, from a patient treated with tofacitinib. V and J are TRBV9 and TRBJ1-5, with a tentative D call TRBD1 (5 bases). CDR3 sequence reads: CASSVGGRESQPQHF. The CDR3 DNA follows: TGTGCCAGCAGCGTAGGGGGCAGGGAGAGTCAGCCCCAGCATTTT.